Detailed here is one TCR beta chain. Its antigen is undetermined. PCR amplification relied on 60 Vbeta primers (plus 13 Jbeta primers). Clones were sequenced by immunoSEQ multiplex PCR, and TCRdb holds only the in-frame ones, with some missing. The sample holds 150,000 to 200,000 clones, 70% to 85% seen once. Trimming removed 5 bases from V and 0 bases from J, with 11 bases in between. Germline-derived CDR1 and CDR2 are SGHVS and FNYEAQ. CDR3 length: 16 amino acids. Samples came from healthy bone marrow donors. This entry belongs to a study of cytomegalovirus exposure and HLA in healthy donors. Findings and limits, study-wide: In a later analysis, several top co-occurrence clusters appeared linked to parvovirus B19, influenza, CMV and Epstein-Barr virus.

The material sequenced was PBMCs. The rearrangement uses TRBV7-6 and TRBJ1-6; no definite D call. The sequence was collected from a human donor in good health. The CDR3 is CASSERPRSYNSPLHF. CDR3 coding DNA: TGTGCCAGCAGCGAGCGCCCGCGCTCCTATAATTCACCCCTCCACTTT.